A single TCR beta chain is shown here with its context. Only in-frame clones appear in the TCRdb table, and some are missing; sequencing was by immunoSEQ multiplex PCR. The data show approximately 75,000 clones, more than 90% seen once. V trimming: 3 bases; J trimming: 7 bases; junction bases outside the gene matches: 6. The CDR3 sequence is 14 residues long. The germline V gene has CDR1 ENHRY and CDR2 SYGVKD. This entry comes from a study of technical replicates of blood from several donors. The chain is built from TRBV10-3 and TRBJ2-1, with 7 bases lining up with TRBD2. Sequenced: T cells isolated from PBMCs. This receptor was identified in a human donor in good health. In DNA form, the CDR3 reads TGTGCCATCAGTGATCTGCGGGAGAGGAATGAGCAGTTCTTC. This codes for CAISDLRERNEQFF.